Sequencing of this T cell receptor (beta chain) was carried out in a study of T cells in Graves' hyperthyroidism and ophthalmopathy. The CDR3 has 16 amino acids. V was pared by 4 bases and J by 8 bases, with 11 bases of the junction left unmatched. Looked up from germline, CDR1 is MNHEY and CDR2 is SMNVEV (reference sequence). Researchers amplified the TCR beta CDR3 regions from RNA transcripts. Researchers ran a first-round RT-PCR on the TCR CDR3 using the HTBI primer set. TCRdb reanalysed the multiplex PCR reads using MiXCR and keeps one entry per CDR3 protein. The sample holds under 350,000 distinct CDR3 sequences, approximately 15% seen once.

The sequenced material came from blood. This receptor was taken from an older woman with Graves' ophthalmopathy. This chain uses TRBV27 with TRBJ2-1, with 10 nucleotides matching TRBD1. The CDR3 DNA reads as TGTGCCAGCAGTTCAAGACCGGGACAGGGGAGGGATGAGCAGTTCTTC. Protein sequence: CASSSRPGQGRDEQFF.